Each of the 27 T cell receptor beta chains below was sequenced from the same sample in a study of regulatory T cells in long-lasting Graves disease. TCR beta libraries were built with iRepertoire HTBI primers and Arm-PCR of CDR3 regions. TCRdb independently ran MiXCR on the multiplex PCR reads; one entry per CDR3 protein. The sample holds approximately 470,000 distinct CDR3 sequences; roughly 20% are singletons and the top ten take over 7.5%. The sample's time point: persistent/refractory GD, antithyroid drugs over 5 years with positive TRAb. Generation of the TCR library employed RNA extracted from PBMCs. This material consisted of peripheral blood mononuclear cells (PBMCs), taken when the disease was refractory, from a patient treated with antithyroid drugs. These receptors were collected from a female donor with Graves disease.

This clonotype was counted at least ten times. The chain recombines TRBV6-2 or TRBV6-3 with TRBJ2-2, with D perhaps assigned TRBD1 or TRBD2 (6 bases each). Germline V lookup: CDR1 MNHEY, CDR2 SVGEGT. This CDR3 comprises 13 residues. Trimming took off 3 bases at V and 12 bases at J, with 14 bases between the two ends. The CDR3 here is CASSYNARGQLFF. CDR3 nucleotides: TGTGCCAGCAGTTATAATGCCCGGGGGCAGCTGTTTTTT.

This clonotype was seen ten or more times. The V and J genes are TRBV28 and TRBJ1-5; TRBD1 agrees at 7 bases. This CDR3 has 14 amino acids. Germline V gene data show CDR1 as MDHEN and CDR2 as SYDVKM. J was trimmed by 6 bases and V by 2 bases; bases with no gene match: 4. CDR3 loop: CASSLRGRFQPQHF. The DNA for the CDR3 is TGTGCCAGCAGTTTAAGGGGGCGCTTTCAGCCCCAGCATTTT. Full variable domain (outside the CDR3, taken from reference TRBV28 and TRBJ1-5): DVKVTQSSRYLVKRTGEKVFLECVQDMDHENMFWYRQDPGLGLRLIYFSYDVKMKEKGDIPEGYSVSREKKERFSLILESASTNQTSMYLCASSLRGRFQPQHFGDGTRLSIL.

V usage is TRBV5-1 and J usage is TRBJ2-7; D is uncertain. Germline V gene lookup returns CDR1 SGHRS and CDR2 YFSETQ. Trimming left V 6 bases short and J 3 bases short, with 13 bases between. The CDR3 length is 13 residues. The chain's CDR3 is CASKKTASYEQYF. CDR3 bases: TGCGCCAGCAAGAAGACGGCAAGCTACGAGCAGTACTTC.

The chain is built from TRBV29-1 and TRBJ1-3; D gene uncertain. Germline lookup yields CDR1 SQVTM and CDR2 ANQGSEA. The V and J ends lost 0 bases and 0 bases respectively, with 9 bases between them. The CDR3 spans 15 residues. CDR3 sequence: CSVEDRGRSGNTIYF. In DNA, the CDR3 is TGCAGCGTTGAAGATCGAGGCCGCTCTGGAAACACCATATATTTT.

The rearrangement joins TRBV9 to TRBJ1-1; D is ambiguous. With 4 bases removed from V and 3 bases from J, the gap between germline ends came to 13 bases. CDR1 SGDLS and CDR2 YYNGEE come from the germline V gene. The length of the CDR3 is 14 residues. CDR3 sequence (DNA): TGTGCCAGCAGCCCCGCGGGGTTTGACACTGAAGCTTTCTTT. Translation: CASSPAGFDTEAFF.

The chain couples TRBV30 to TRBJ2-2; D gene unclear. The V gene's germline CDR1 is GTSNPN and CDR2 SVGIG (reference sequence). The CDR3 is 14 amino acids. The V end was cut by 0 bases, the J end by 3 bases, with 8 bases between. CDR3 region: CAWSVVFDTGELFF. CDR3 bases: TGTGCCTGGAGTGTAGTTTTTGACACCGGGGAGCTGTTTTTT.

Comment on this clonotype: A read error may be the cause here, since a much bigger clone is one base away. V is TRBV7-2 and J is TRBJ2-7; 8 bases are a match to TRBD2. The CDR3 length is 14 residues. The trim removed 1 base at V and 3 bases at J, leaving 2 bases unmatched. Germline V lookup: CDR1 SGHTA, CDR2 FQGNSA. The CDR3 DNA reads TGTGCCAGCAGCTTAGGACTAGCGAACTACGAGCAGTACTTC. Translation gives CASSLGLANYEQYF. Filled out from reference TRBV7-2 and TRBJ2-7, the complete variable domain reads GAGVSQSPSNKVTEKGKDVELRCDPISGHTALYWYRQSLGQGLEFLIYFQGNSAPDKSGLPSDRFSAERTGGSVSTLTIQRTQQEDSAVYLCASSLGLANYEQYFGPGTRLTVT.

This chain joins TRBV5-4 and TRBJ1-6; no clear D gene. This CDR3 region has 15 residues. Germline V CDR1 and CDR2: SGHNT, YYREEE (reference sequence). The V gene lost 0 bases and the J gene lost 11 bases, with 15 bases spanning the gap. CDR3 sequence reads: CASSLGTEAAPPLHF. The CDR3 DNA reads TGTGCCAGCAGCTTGGGTACGGAAGCGGCACCACCCCTCCACTTT.

This clonotype was detected only a few times. The rearrangement uses TRBV27 and TRBJ2-7; 7 bases are a match to TRBD2. Trimming cost V 7 bases and J 2 bases; bases outside gene matches: 8. The CDR3 sequence is 14 residues long. The germline V gene has CDR1 MNHEY and CDR2 SMNVEV (reference sequence). This CDR3 is CASTSLAGTYEQYF. CDR3 bases: TGTGCCAGCACGTCCTTAGCGGGCACCTACGAGCAGTACTTC.

This chain uses TRBV20-1 with TRBJ2-3; TRBD2 aligns across 10 bases. The CDR3 loop spans 15 amino acids. The V and J ends lost 3 bases and 5 bases, in that order; junction bases with no gene match: 8. The germline CDR1 and CDR2 sequences are DFQATT and SNEGSKA (reference sequence). CDR3 nucleotide sequence: TGCAGTGCTAGCCCTAGCGGGAGTTGGGTAGATACGCAGTATTTT. As protein: CSASPSGSWVDTQYF.

This clonotype appeared many times. This chain links TRBV27 with TRBJ1-2; possible D gene TRBD1, 6 bases. V shed 3 bases and J shed 5 bases, with 13 bases lying between them. The germline gives CDR1 MNHEY, CDR2 SMNVEV (reference sequence). This CDR3 spans 14 amino acids. The CDR3 DNA sequence: TGTGCCAGCAGTTTCGCTCAGGGGAGGTATGGCTACACCTTC. Translating it yields CASSFAQGRYGYTF.

This clonotype was recorded at least ten times. The J gene is TRBJ2-7, the V gene TRBV7-3; D is uncertain. The CDR3 is 15 residues long. Trimming removed 1 base from V and 3 bases from J, with 13 bases in between. CDR1 SGHTA and CDR2 FQGTGA come from the germline V gene. This CDR3 is CASSLSAVGNYEQYF. In nucleotides, the CDR3 is TGTGCCAGCAGCTTAAGCGCGGTCGGCAACTACGAGCAGTACTTC.

The chain combines TRBV30 with TRBJ2-2; 9 nucleotides match TRBD2. The V and J ends lost 5 bases and 7 bases, in that order; junction bases with no gene match: 20. Germline V gene lookup returns CDR1 GTSNPN and CDR2 SVGIG (reference sequence). The CDR3 contains 18 residues. This chain's CDR3 is CAWDPHELAGAIDGELFF. CDR3 bases: TGTGCCTGGGACCCCCACGAGTTAGCGGGAGCGATCGACGGGGAGCTGTTTTTT.

This clonotype occurred a few times. J is TRBJ2-2 and V is TRBV29-1, with a weak D call TRBD2 (5 bases). The V end was cut by 7 bases, the J end by 0 bases, with 12 bases between. Per germline, CDR1 SQVTM and CDR2 ANQGSEA. CDR3 length equals 14 residues. The CDR3 loop is CSAEGSTNTGELFF. The CDR3 nucleotides are TGCAGCGCCGAGGGCAGTACGAACACCGGGGAGCTGTTTTTT.

This sequence joins TRBV19 and TRBJ2-1; 11 nucleotides agree with TRBD2. Germline CDR1 reads LNHDA; CDR2 reads SQIVND (reference sequence). The CDR3 consists of 15 residues. The V gene end was trimmed by 7 bases and the J gene end by 6 bases; junction bases not matched to a gene: 8. The DNA of the CDR3 is TGTGCCAGTAAGAAGACTAGCGGGACTGTCAATGAGCAGTTCTTC. It specifies CASKKTSGTVNEQFF.

The CDR3 coding sequence is TGTGCCAGCACAAAGCGCAGCGGGAGTACAGATACGCAGTATTTT. Amino acids: CASTKRSGSTDTQYF. The chain recombines TRBV2 with TRBJ2-3; 8 nucleotides line up with TRBD2. The V segment lost 7 bases and the J segment 3 bases; nucleotides outside the gene matches: 9. The CDR3 loop spans 15 amino acids. Germline V lookup: CDR1 SNHLY, CDR2 FYNNEI.

This clonotype was detected only a few times. The genes are TRBV27 and TRBJ1-2; a possible D gene is TRBD1 (5 bases). This CDR3 comprises 16 residues. Per germline, CDR1 MNHEY and CDR2 SMNVEV (reference sequence). The V and J ends lost 4 bases and 5 bases respectively, with 20 bases between them. This chain's CDR3 is CASSSAPPGHGYGYTF. The CDR3 DNA follows: TGTGCCAGCAGTTCCGCCCCGCCGGGGCATGGTTATGGCTACACCTTC.

This clonotype was observed many times. The V and J genes are TRBV7-8 and TRBJ1-2; 11 bases align to TRBD1. Per the germline V gene, CDR1 is SGHVS and CDR2 is FQNEAQ. CDR3 length: 15 amino acids. The J segment lost 4 bases and the V segment lost 5 bases, leaving 6 bases of the junction unmatched. The CDR3 DNA is TGTGCCAGCAGCCCCCGGACAGGGGGCACCTATGGCTACACCTTC. Translating gives CASSPRTGGTYGYTF.

The chain links TRBV30 to TRBJ1-1, with D perhaps TRBD1 (6 bases). Trimming took 3 bases from V and 3 from J, leaving 14 bases between them. The CDR3 loop spans 14 amino acids. CDR1 is GTSNPN and CDR2 is SVGIG in the germline V gene (reference sequence). CDR3 in DNA: TGTGCCTGGAGCAAATGGGGGGCGGACACTGAAGCTTTCTTT. Amino acid sequence: CAWSKWGADTEAFF. Drawing the rest from reference TRBV30 and TRBJ1-1, the complete variable domain is SQTIHQWPATLVQPVGSPLSLECTVEGTSNPNLYWYRQAAGRGLQLLFYSVGIGQISSEVPQNLSASRPQDRQFILSSKKLLLSDSGFYLCAWSKWGADTEAFFGQGTRLTVV.

The gene calls are TRBV4-1 and TRBJ1-5; D is uncertain. The V gene lost 0 bases and the J gene lost 3 bases, with 18 bases spanning the gap. Germline V lookup: CDR1 MGHRA, CDR2 YSYEKL. The CDR3 has 18 residues. The CDR3 spells CASSQDSPWHSYNQPQHF. CDR3 sequence (DNA): TGCGCCAGCAGCCAAGATTCCCCTTGGCACAGCTACAATCAGCCCCAGCATTTT.

This clonotype has at least ten counts. The chain combines TRBV2 with TRBJ2-7; D is undetermined. Germline CDR1 and CDR2: SNHLY and FYNNEI. The CDR3 consists of 15 residues. V lost 2 bases and J lost 2, with 13 bases in between. The CDR3 sequence: CASSELPRVTYEQYF. CDR3 in DNA: TGTGCCAGCAGTGAACTTCCTAGAGTAACCTACGAGCAGTACTTC.

In its sample, this clonotype was seen a few times. The chain uses TRBV6-2 or TRBV6-3 and TRBJ2-7; a weak D match, TRBD2 (7 bases). This CDR3 contains 14 residues. The V gene lost 5 bases and the J gene lost 4 bases, with 15 bases spanning the gap. From germline, CDR1 is MNHEY and CDR2 SVGEGT. CDR3 in amino acids: CASSTGGGDYEQYF. CDR3 bases: TGTGCCAGCAGTACCGGAGGGGGGGATTACGAGCAGTACTTC.

This clonotype was observed a handful of times. This chain connects TRBV9 to TRBJ2-5; 7 bases map to TRBD1. Germline V lookup: CDR1 SGDLS, CDR2 YYNGEE. The J segment lost 5 bases and the V segment lost 0 bases, leaving 7 bases of the junction unmatched. This CDR3 is 15 amino acids long. The CDR3 protein is CASSVDTGVFETQYF. CDR3 DNA sequence: TGTGCCAGCAGCGTAGACACAGGGGTTTTCGAGACCCAGTACTTC.

This chain links TRBV4-1 with TRBJ1-1; 7 nucleotides line up with TRBD1. Trimming cost V 3 bases and J 0 bases; bases outside gene matches: 7. Germline values: CDR1 MGHRA, CDR2 YSYEKL. The CDR3 totals 16 residues. CDR3 nucleotide sequence: TGCGCCAGCAGCCAGGGGAGGGACAGATTGAACACTGAAGCTTTCTTT. Protein sequence: CASSQGRDRLNTEAFF.

The chain recombines TRBV7-9 with TRBJ2-7, with TRBD2 identical over 9 bases. Unmatched junction bases numbered 7, after V lost 4 bases and J lost 6 bases. In germline, CDR1 is SEHNR, CDR2 FQNEAQ (reference sequence). CDR3 size: 14 residues. The CDR3 protein is CASSSPGGRGEQYF. For the CDR3, the DNA is TGTGCCAGCAGCTCCCCCGGCGGGAGGGGCGAGCAGTACTTC.

The chain uses TRBV7-2 and TRBJ2-1; D may correspond to TRBD1 or TRBD2 (5 bases each). V was trimmed by 2 bases and J by 6 bases, leaving 11 bases between them. Germline CDR1 reads SGHTA; CDR2 reads FQGNSA. CDR3 size: 14 residues. The CDR3 here is CASSLIRGPNEQFF. For the CDR3, the DNA is TGTGCCAGCAGCTTAATCCGGGGCCCCAATGAGCAGTTCTTC.

This clonotype has more than one count but fewer than ten. The genes are TRBV7-9 and TRBJ1-4; tentative D call: TRBD1 (5 bases). Per germline, CDR1 SEHNR and CDR2 FQNEAQ (reference sequence). This CDR3 region has 13 residues. Trimming cost V 8 bases and J 5 bases, with 12 bases left between them. CDR3 DNA: TGTGCCAGCCGGGGGGAGCTAAATGAAAAACTGTTTTTT. Protein product: CASRGELNEKLFF.